The subject of this entry is one TCR beta chain. The data are from a study of blood T cell repertoires in COVID-19. J gave up 3 bases and V 0 bases, and 9 bases lay outside the gene matches. The CDR3 extends over 17 amino acids. Germline CDR1 MNHEY, CDR2 SMNVEV (reference sequence). Method: immunoSEQ multiplex PCR; TCRdb's copy keeps in-frame clones and lacks some. This table has hundreds of thousands of clones, approximately 83% appearing once. Sequenced material: peripheral blood. This receptor was obtained from a woman aged 25 to 39 who had recovered from COVID-19. The chain combines TRBV27 with TRBJ2-5; TRBD2 aligns across 8 bases. The CDR3 is CASSLSGAGANKETQYF. The CDR3 DNA is TGTGCCAGCAGTTTATCCGGAGCGGGAGCAAATAAAGAGACCCAGTACTTC.